The clone carrying this TCR beta chain was detected many times. This specimen belongs to a study of glioma-infiltrating T cells. Amplification of TCR alpha and beta CDR3 regions from RNA used iRepertoire nested multiplex PCR. TCRdb reprocessed the multiplex PCR reads with MiXCR, giving one entry per CDR3 protein. The repertoire holds 95,000 to 150,000 distinct CDR3 sequences, with 23% as singletons. Sequenced: glioma tissue, nonneoplastic brain tissue, or PBMCs (not recorded which). The source is a human donor with low-grade glioma or glioblastoma, undergoing nonglioma brain surgery, or in good health (not recorded which).

CDR3 nucleotide sequence: TGTGCCAGCAGTTTAGGAGTGGTATGGGCGGGAGGCCCCACAGATACGCAGTATTTT. This encodes CASSLGVVWAGGPTDTQYF. This chain links TRBV28 with TRBJ2-3, with 8 bases identical to TRBD2. Germline loops: CDR1 MDHEN, CDR2 SYDVKM. This CDR3 region has 19 residues. Trimming cost V 2 bases and J 2 bases; bases outside gene matches: 15.